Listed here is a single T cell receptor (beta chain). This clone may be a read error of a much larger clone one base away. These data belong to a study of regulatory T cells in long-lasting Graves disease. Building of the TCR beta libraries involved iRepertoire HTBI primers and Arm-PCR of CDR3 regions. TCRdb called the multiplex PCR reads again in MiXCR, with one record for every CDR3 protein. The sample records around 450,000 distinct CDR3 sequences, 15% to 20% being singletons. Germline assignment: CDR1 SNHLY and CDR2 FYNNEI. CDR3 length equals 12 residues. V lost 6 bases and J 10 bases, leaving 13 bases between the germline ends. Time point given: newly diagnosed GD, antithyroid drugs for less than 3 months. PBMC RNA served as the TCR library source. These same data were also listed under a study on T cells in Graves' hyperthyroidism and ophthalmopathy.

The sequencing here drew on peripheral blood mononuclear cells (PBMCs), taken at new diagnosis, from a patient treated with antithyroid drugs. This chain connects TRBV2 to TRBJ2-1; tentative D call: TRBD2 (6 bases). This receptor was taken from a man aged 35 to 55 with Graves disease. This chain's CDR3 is CASRGGYYEQFF. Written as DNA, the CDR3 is TGTGCCAGCAGGGGGGGATACTACGAGCAGTTCTTC. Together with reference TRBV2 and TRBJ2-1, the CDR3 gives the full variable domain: EPEVTQTPSHQVTQMGQEVILRCVPISNHLYFYWYRQILGQKVEFLVSFYNNEISEKSEIFDDQFSVERPDGSNFTLKIRSTKLEDSAMYFCASRGGYYEQFFGPGTRLTVL.